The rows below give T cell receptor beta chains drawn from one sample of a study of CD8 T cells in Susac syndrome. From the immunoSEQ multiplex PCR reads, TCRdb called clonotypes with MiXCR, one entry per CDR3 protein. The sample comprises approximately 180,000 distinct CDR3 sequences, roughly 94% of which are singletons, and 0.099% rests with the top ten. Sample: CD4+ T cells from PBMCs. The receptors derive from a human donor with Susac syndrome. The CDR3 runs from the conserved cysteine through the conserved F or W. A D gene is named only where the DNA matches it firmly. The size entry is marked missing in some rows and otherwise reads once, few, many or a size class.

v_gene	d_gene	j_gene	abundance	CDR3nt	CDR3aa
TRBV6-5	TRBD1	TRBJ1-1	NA	TGTGCCAGCAGTTACGGGACAGGGAGGACGATTGAAGCTTTCTTT	CASSYGTGRTIEAFF
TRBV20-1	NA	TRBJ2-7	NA	TGCAGTGCTCAACAGATGGGGGAGCAGTACTTC	CSAQQMGEQYF
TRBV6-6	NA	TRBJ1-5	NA	TGTGCCAGCAGTTACGAGGGTACGGCTCAGCCCCAGCATTTT	CASSYEGTAQPQHF
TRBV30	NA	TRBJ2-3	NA	TGTGCCTGGAGTGTACTGCGCACAGATACGCAGTATTTT	CAWSVLRTDTQYF
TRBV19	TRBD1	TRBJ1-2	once	TGTGCCAGTAGTATGACAGGGTTTGGCGGCTACACCTTC	CASSMTGFGGYTF
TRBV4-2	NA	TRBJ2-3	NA	TGTGCCAGCAGCCAAGAGCCCATTCTCACAGATACGCAGTATTTT	CASSQEPILTDTQYF
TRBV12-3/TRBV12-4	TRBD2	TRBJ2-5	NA	TGTGCCAGCAGTCCGGTTCGGGGGGGACAAGAGACCCAGTACTTC	CASSPVRGGQETQYF
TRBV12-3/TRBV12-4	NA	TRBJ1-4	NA	TGTGCCAGCAGTTGGTCCCAGGGGAGGGAAAAACTGTTTTTT	CASSWSQGREKLFF
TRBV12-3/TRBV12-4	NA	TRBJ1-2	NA	TGTGCCAGCAGTCCTGGCAGTCTCGGCTACACCTTC	CASSPGSLGYTF
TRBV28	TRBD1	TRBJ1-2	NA	TGTGCCAGCAGTCCTGAACCGGGACAGTTCTATGGCTACACCTTC	CASSPEPGQFYGYTF
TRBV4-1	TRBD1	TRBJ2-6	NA	TGCGCCAGCAGCCTCCGACAGGGGGCCTCTGGGGCCAACGTCCTGACTTTC	CASSLRQGASGANVLTF
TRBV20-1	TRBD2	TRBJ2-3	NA	TGCAGTGCTAGAGATCGACTAGCGGGACCCACAGATACGCAGTATTTT	CSARDRLAGPTDTQYF
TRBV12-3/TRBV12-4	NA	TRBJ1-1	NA	TGTGCCAGCAGTTTAGGCAGCCCGGCAGGGTCTGAAGCTTTCTTT	CASSLGSPAGSEAFF
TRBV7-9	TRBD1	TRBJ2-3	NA	TGTGCCAGCAGCCCCCGGACAGGGATTACAGATACGCAGTATTTT	CASSPRTGITDTQYF
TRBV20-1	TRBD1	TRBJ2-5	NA	TGCAGTGCTTTACCTTATGACAGGGAACGTCGAGAGACCCAGTACTTC	CSALPYDRERRETQYF
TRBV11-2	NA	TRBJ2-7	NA	TGTGCCAGCAGCCGTAGCCTTGGGGGCATATACGAGCAGTACTTC	CASSRSLGGIYEQYF
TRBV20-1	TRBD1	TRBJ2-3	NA	TGCAGTGCTAGTTCGGACAGGGGGCCAGATACGCAGTATTTT	CSASSDRGPDTQYF
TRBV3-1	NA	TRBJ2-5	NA	TGTGCCAGCAGCCAAGTACCGGGACCCCAGTACTTC	CASSQVPGPQYF
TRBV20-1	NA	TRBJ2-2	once	TGCAGTGCTAGAGATTATAGGGCGGCCAACACCGGGGAGCTGTTTTTT	CSARDYRAANTGELFF
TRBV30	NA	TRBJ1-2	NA	TGTGCCTGGAGTACCCGGATTTCGGCAGGGGCCGATGGCTACACCTTC	CAWSTRISAGADGYTF
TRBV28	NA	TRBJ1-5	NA	TGTGCCAGCCAGGAAAGCAATCAGCCCCAGCATTTT	CASQESNQPQHF
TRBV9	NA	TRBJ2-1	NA	TGTGCCAGCAGCCCTCTGGGAGGAATCTCCTACAATGAGCAGTTCTTC	CASSPLGGISYNEQFF
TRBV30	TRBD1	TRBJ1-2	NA	TGTGCCTGGAGTTTACAGGGGAACTATGGCTACACCTTC	CAWSLQGNYGYTF
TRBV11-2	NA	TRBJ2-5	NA	TGTGCCAGCAGCTATTGGCAAGAAGAGACCCAGTACTTC	CASSYWQEETQYF